This is a list of T cell receptor beta chains from one sample in a study of CD8 T cells in ankylosing spondylitis. Each CDR3 protein is one row after TCRdb ran MiXCR on the 5' RACE reads. The sample contains roughly 120,000 distinct CDR3 sequences, around 13% of which appear only once. Sequences were obtained from blood, either unsorted or a sorted T cell fraction (not recorded which). These receptor sequences come from a female donor with ankylosing spondylitis or in good health (not recorded which). The conserved cysteine and the conserved F or W are not part of the CDR3 here. Rows may omit the clone size; those that give it use once, few, many or a size class.

>TRBJ2-3|.|TRBV5-6
ASTAGDARTQY
>TRBJ2-3|few|TRBV7-7
ASSLSPGDTQY
>TRBJ2-7|few|TRBV30
AWDRPDYEQY
>TRBJ2-1|.|TRBV7-3
ASSSDYRSYNEQF
>TRBJ2-3|.|TRBV2
GSSEEASTDTQY
>TRBJ2-2|.|TRBV6-1
ASNQFLSGGRVGELF
>TRBJ2-7|few|TRBV4-1
ASSQNDVGPY
>TRBJ2-1|.|TRBV5-1
ASSPLTTYNEQF
>TRBJ2-1|.|TRBV5-6
ASSLKRYNEQF
>TRBJ2-5|many|TRBV5-1
ASSSGTTGTETQY
>TRBJ1-1|.|TRBV6-1
ASRPGTGKKAF
>TRBJ2-1|.|TRBV20-1
SARPILAVIPNEQF
>TRBJ1-5|.|TRBV19
ASTTANQPQH
>TRBJ1-1|once|TRBV18
AGSPQVQTLQMNTEAF
>TRBJ1-1|many|TRBV28
ASLYPGQGILNTEAF
>TRBJ2-7|many|TRBV6-1
ASSGSVYEQY
>TRBJ2-1|many|TRBV11-2
ASKTSRLAANNEQF
>TRBJ2-1|.|TRBV7-9
ASSLSLAAYNEQF
>TRBJ1-2|many|TRBV4-2
ASSQDTGGNYGYT
>TRBJ2-1|few|TRBV18
ASSPRSMNEQF
>TRBJ1-4|few|TRBV20-1
SAKRGTTNEKLF
>TRBJ2-3|many|TRBV20-1
SARVGSGSDTQY
>TRBJ2-6|.|TRBV4-1
ASSQGVSGANVLT
>TRBJ1-4|.|TRBV29-1
SVELQNEKLF
>TRBJ1-6|.|TRBV9
ASSGAGSDSPLH
>TRBJ1-5|.|TRBV2
ASMWGRGHPWPNQPQH
>TRBJ2-5|once|TRBV9
ASSVSSGSYETQY
>TRBJ2-7|.|TRBV20-1
SAGKYVVGPYEQY
>TRBJ2-7|many|TRBV29-1
SVVSGSSYEQY
>TRBJ1-1|few|TRBV10-3
AISGPGPEETEAF
>TRBJ2-5|few|TRBV9
ASSKLAALQETQY
>TRBJ2-7|medium-sized|TRBV11-2
ASSSRFSSSYEQY
>TRBJ2-3|few|TRBV10-3
AISVASGIRRDTQY
>TRBJ1-1|few|TRBV19
ASRSATEAF
>TRBJ1-1|few|TRBV2
ASSEALQDSGALGTEAF
>TRBJ2-3|many|TRBV6-5
ASSFIRLAGTTDTQY
>TRBJ2-3|many|TRBV28
ASSPVGTDTQY
>TRBJ2-2|.|TRBV10-3
AISEPGLANTGELF
>TRBJ2-1|few|TRBV12-3/TRBV12-4
ASTRANEQF
>TRBJ2-1|many|TRBV5-1
ASSPEGVGAVKQF
>TRBJ2-2|.|TRBV12-3/TRBV12-4
ASSLGVVSYTGELF
>TRBJ2-7|.|TRBV7-9
ASSSGQGANYEQY
>TRBJ2-5|.|TRBV5-1
ASSFGTSLETQY
>TRBJ2-7|many|TRBV3-1
ASRPTGQGYYEQY
>TRBJ2-5|.|TRBV12-3/TRBV12-4
ASSRSQFGETQY
>TRBJ1-4|many|TRBV9
ASSVGDSANEKLF
>TRBJ2-1|.|TRBV11-2
ASSLLGDNTYNEQF
>TRBJ1-1|.|TRBV19
ASTPLVRNTEAF
>TRBJ1-2|.|TRBV5-5
ASSLGVMNNYGYT
>TRBJ2-7|many|TRBV20-1
SALGLGSYEQY
>TRBJ2-1|few|TRBV19
ASGARYEQF
>TRBJ2-2|many|TRBV20-1
SARDRGGTGELF
>TRBJ2-1|many|TRBV20-1
SASGDRGNNEQF
>TRBJ2-3|few|TRBV5-1
ASSSGLAGYDTQY
>TRBJ2-5|few|TRBV20-1
SARDVLAGTGSGTQY
>TRBJ1-1|.|TRBV7-9
ASSDFSKDFGEAF
>TRBJ2-2|many|TRBV5-1
ASSLRTSGNTGELF
>TRBJ2-7|many|TRBV20-1
SATGGGSYEQY
>TRBJ1-4|.|TRBV7-2
ASSLASPGQDGKLF